A single sample is the source of the 8 T cell receptor beta chains below, sequenced in a study of patients and donors after allogeneic stem cell transplantation. TCRdb re-called the RT-PCR reads with MiXCR, one entry per CDR3 protein. Here the sample spans 160,000 or so distinct CDR3 sequences, 24% being singletons. Sequenced: blood, either unsorted or a sorted T cell fraction (not recorded which). The receptor set was obtained from a human donor who was either an allogeneic HSCT recipient or a stem cell or donor lymphocyte infusion donor (not recorded which). It is not recorded whose cells these are; they may come from a transplant donor.

The chain employs TRBV4-3 and TRBJ2-1; possibly TRBD2 for D (6 bases). V lost 1 base, J lost 8 bases, and 18 bases lay in between. Germline values: CDR1 LGHNA, CDR2 YSLEER. There are 16 residues in the CDR3. The CDR3 region has the DNA TGCGCCAGCAGCCAAGTACTAGCACTACAGCGGGATGAGCAGTTCTTC. Translated, it gives CASSQVLALQRDEQFF.

Here the CDR3 reads CASSQPGDTQYF. CDR3 nucleotide sequence: TGTGCCAGCTCACAACCCGGCGATACGCAGTATTTT. The rearrangement links TRBV18 to TRBJ2-3; D remains ambiguous. CDR1 is KGHSH, CDR2 LQKENI, per germline. The V end lost 4 bases, the J end lost 6 bases, and 8 bases lay between the germline ends. This CDR3 contains 12 residues.

This chain uses TRBV12-5 with TRBJ2-7, with D perhaps TRBD1 (6 bases). This CDR3 spans 15 amino acids. Germline values: CDR1 LGHNT, CDR2 FRNRAP. Trimming cost V 1 base and J 5 bases, with 15 bases left between them. CDR3 nucleotides: TGTGCTAGTGGTTTGGCTACACAGGGCGGTGACGAGCAGTACTTC. Protein: CASGLATQGGDEQYF.

This clonotype was seen only a few times. DNA of the CDR3: TGTGCCAGCAGCTCAGGGTTAGGGGAAAAACTGTTTTTT. It specifies CASSSGLGEKLFF. The chain combines TRBV7-8 with TRBJ1-4; tentatively, D is TRBD1 (5 bases). The CDR3 runs 13 residues. Deletions cut 4 bases from V and 8 bases from J, with 11 bases between. Germline CDR1 reads SGHVS; CDR2 reads FQNEAQ.

This clonotype was counted a few times. The J gene is TRBJ1-1, the V gene TRBV7-3; D unclear. V gave up 5 bases and J gave up 2 bases, with 9 bases separating them. The CDR3 consists of 13 residues. CDR1 and CDR2 from the germline V gene are SGHTA and FQGTGA. CDR3 region: CASSRDGNTEAFF. The CDR3 DNA follows: TGTGCCAGCAGCCGAGACGGAAACACTGAAGCTTTCTTT.

This clonotype was counted between two and nine times. The chain has TRBV20-1 and TRBJ2-7; no clear D. Germline CDR1 and CDR2: DFQATT and SNEGSKA (reference sequence). Deletions cut 1 base from V and 3 bases from J, with 16 bases between. This CDR3 spans 15 amino acids. CDR3 bases: TGCAGTGCTAGAGGGCGGTCTACCGCCTACTACGAGCAGTACTTC. Translating gives CSARGRSTAYYEQYF.

This clonotype was seen only a few times. This rearrangement joins TRBV7-3 to TRBJ1-1; D unresolved. The V gene's germline CDR1 is SGHTA and CDR2 FQGTGA. V was clipped by 4 bases and J by 1 base, with 7 bases between them. The CDR3 has 13 residues. The DNA for the CDR3 is TGTGCCAGCAGCTCCGACTGGAACACTGAAGCTTTCTTT. Translation: CASSSDWNTEAFF.

The CDR3 bases are TGTGCCAGCAGCTTAGAAGGGATGGGTGAGCAGTTCTTC. Its protein product is CASSLEGMGEQFF. The chain combines TRBV11-2 with TRBJ2-1; D not resolved. There are 13 residues in the CDR3. V was pared by 0 bases and J by 9 bases, with 9 bases between. From germline, CDR1 is SGHAT and CDR2 FQNNGV.